This T cell receptor beta chain was sequenced during a study of identical twins. The study, taken as a whole, reports: Shared out-of-frame alpha sequences (those common to twins) showed excess low generation probability. A cross-sectional statistical analysis, not follow-up of the same donors, supported the conclusions.

With respect to this clonotype: The antigen is unknown.

Through template switching, a universal primer site was introduced, and the cDNA contained unique molecular identifiers. Each CDR3 protein is one row after TCRdb ran MiXCR on the 5' RACE reads. The top ten hold about 0.97% of the sample, which has under 500,000 distinct CDR3 sequences, 14% seen once. After removal of 0 bases from V and 6 bases from J, the junction contained 5 bases not matched to a gene. This CDR3 is 16 amino acids long. CDR1 and CDR2 from the germline V gene are MNHEY and SVGAGI. The same sample was also used in a study of yellow fever vaccine responses in identical twins.

The TCR comes from a woman aged 18-30 years in good health. Material for sequencing was CD4+ T cells sorted from blood. This sequence joins TRBV6-5 and TRBJ2-7, with 13 bases that match TRBD2. CDR3 region: CASSYSGLAGVGEQYF. CDR3 sequence (DNA): TGTGCCAGCAGTTACTCTGGACTAGCGGGAGTGGGCGAGCAGTACTTC.